The source of this T cell receptor (beta chain) is a study of T cell repertoires in cytomegalovirus infection. Study-level background: HLA-B-restricted CMV epitopes that are well studied, plus recently identified HLA-C-restricted ones, were used by the study.

MiXCR, run by TCRdb on the reads, gives a single entry per CDR3 protein. The sample lists about 890,000 distinct CDR3 sequences; roughly 30% were seen once. This CDR3 has 16 residues. Germline assignment: CDR1 MNHEY and CDR2 SMNVEV (reference sequence). Trimming cost V 6 bases and J 0 bases; bases outside gene matches: 6. Concerning this clonotype: The antigen is not known.

This sample comprised cultured CD8+ T cells from PBMCs, obtained from culture after CMV antigen stimulation. The clonotype was recovered from a human donor in good health (CMV status not recorded). Some clones in this sample may be carry-over from other donors' samples. V gene TRBV27 combines with J gene TRBJ1-5, with 9 nucleotides matching TRBD1. In DNA form, the CDR3 reads TGTGCCAGCAGGGACAGGGGACCGTATAGCAATCAGCCCCAGCATTTT. Protein product: CASRDRGPYSNQPQHF.